What follows are 21 T cell receptor beta chains derived from one specimen sequenced in a study of blood T cell repertoires in COVID-19. Clones were sequenced by immunoSEQ multiplex PCR, and TCRdb holds only the in-frame ones, with some missing. The table shows over 150,000 clones, with roughly 84% occurring only once. The source material was peripheral blood. The receptors stem from a man aged 50 to 60 with COVID-19, enrolled during active disease.

This sequence joins TRBV7-2 and TRBJ1-1; 7 nucleotides align to TRBD1. V lost 1 base and J lost 7; bases outside the gene matches: 3. Germline CDR1 and CDR2: SGHTA and FQGNSA. The CDR3 spans 13 residues. The CDR3 here is CASSLESGGEAFF. The CDR3 coding sequence is TGTGCCAGCAGCTTAGAGTCAGGGGGTGAAGCTTTCTTT.

This sequence joins TRBV4-2 and TRBJ2-2, with D possibly matching TRBD2 (7 bases). Germline V gene lookup returns CDR1 LGHNA and CDR2 YNFKEQ. With 2 bases removed from V and 3 bases from J, the gap between germline ends came to 13 bases. The CDR3 totals 16 residues. Written as DNA, the CDR3 is TGTGCCAGCAGCCAATTGGGGGGGGCCGACACCGGGGAGCTGTTTTTT. Its protein product is CASSQLGGADTGELFF.

This chain uses TRBV3-1 (or the pseudogene TRBV3-2) with TRBJ1-1, with D maybe TRBD1 (5 bases). Looked up from germline, CDR1 is LGHDT and CDR2 is YNNKEL (reference sequence). The CDR3 totals 13 residues. The V and J ends lost 3 bases and 5 bases respectively, with 10 bases between them. This chain's CDR3 is CASSHAGYTEAFF. The DNA of the CDR3 is TGTGCCAGCAGCCATGCAGGGTATACTGAAGCTTTCTTT.

The V call is TRBV15, the J call TRBJ2-5; D is perhaps TRBD1 (6 bases). Germline assignment: CDR1 LNHNV and CDR2 YYDKDF (reference sequence). The CDR3 length is 15 residues. With 0 bases removed from V and 1 base from J, the gap between germline ends came to 9 bases. The CDR3 DNA reads as TGTGCCACCAGCAGAGACAGGGACACCCAAGAGACCCAGTACTTC. This codes for CATSRDRDTQETQYF. Together with reference TRBV15 and TRBJ2-5, the CDR3 gives the full variable domain: DAMVIQNPRYQVTQFGKPVTLSCSQTLNHNVMYWYQQKSSQAPKLLFHYYDKDFNNEADTPDNFQSRRPNTSFCFLDIRSPGLGDTAMYLCATSRDRDTQETQYFGPGTRLLVL.

This chain joins TRBV6-5 and TRBJ2-7; 8 nucleotides line up with TRBD1. The V and J ends lost 3 bases and 2 bases, in that order; junction bases with no gene match: 9. The CDR3 spans 16 residues. The germline V gene has CDR1 MNHEY and CDR2 SVGAGI. This CDR3 reads CASSYSTGTGPYEQYF. The CDR3 nucleotides are TGTGCCAGCAGTTATTCCACCGGGACAGGCCCCTACGAGCAGTACTTC.

V is TRBV18 and J is TRBJ2-5; TRBD1 matches at 10 bases. The J segment lost 5 bases and the V segment lost 2 bases, leaving 5 bases of the junction unmatched. Germline V gene lookup returns CDR1 KGHSH and CDR2 LQKENI. CDR3 size: 15 residues. The CDR3 here is CASSPRQGAGETQYF. DNA of the CDR3: TGTGCCAGCTCACCAAGACAGGGGGCCGGGGAGACCCAGTACTTC. The full variable domain, in which reference TRBV18 and TRBJ2-5 provide the parts outside the CDR3, is NAGVMQNPRHLVRRRGQEARLRCSPMKGHSHVYWYRQLPEEGLKFMVYLQKENIIDESGMPKERFSAEFPKEGPSILRIQQVVRGDSAAYFCASSPRQGAGETQYFGPGTRLLVL.

The rearrangement links TRBV3-1 (or the pseudogene TRBV3-2) to TRBJ1-5; tentative D call: TRBD1 (5 bases). V dropped 0 bases and J dropped 1 base, with 16 bases sitting between them. From germline, CDR1 is LGHDT and CDR2 YNNKEL (reference sequence). The CDR3 loop spans 18 amino acids. CDR3: CASSQDRQGGISNQPQHF. The CDR3 DNA is TGTGCCAGCAGCCAAGATCGTCAGGGAGGTATAAGCAATCAGCCCCAGCATTTT.

CDR3 protein: CASNPGAPDTQYF. Here the CDR3 DNA reads TGCGCCAGCAATCCGGGTGCCCCAGATACGCAGTATTTT. The V gene is TRBV5-1, the J gene TRBJ2-3, with D unresolved. V was clipped by 6 bases and J by 4 bases, with 12 bases between them. This CDR3 is 13 amino acids long. The germline V gene encodes CDR1 SGHRS and CDR2 YFSETQ. The full variable domain, rest sourced from reference TRBV5-1 and TRBJ2-3, is KAGVTQTPRYLIKTRGQQVTLSCSPISGHRSVSWYQQTPGQGLQFLFEYFSETQRNKGNFPGRFSGRQFSNSRSEMNVSTLELGDSALYLCASNPGAPDTQYFGPGTRLTVL.

V is TRBV7-9 and J is TRBJ2-1; D is uncertain. The CDR3 runs to 16 residues. V lost 5 bases and J 2 bases, leaving 16 bases between the germline ends. Germline lookup yields CDR1 SEHNR and CDR2 FQNEAQ (reference sequence). The CDR3 nucleotides read TGTGCCAGCAGCAATCCGACCCCTAGGACCTACAATGAGCAGTTCTTC. Residues: CASSNPTPRTYNEQFF.

The chain is built from TRBV5-4 and TRBJ2-7; 11 bases are shared with TRBD2. With V trimmed by 4 bases and J by 4 bases, 10 bases remained unmatched. CDR1 is SGHNT, CDR2 YYREEE, per germline (reference sequence). The CDR3 has 16 amino acids. This CDR3 reads CASSQGPSGGLYEQYF. DNA for the CDR3: TGTGCCAGCAGCCAAGGTCCTAGCGGGGGGCTGTACGAGCAGTACTTC. Using reference TRBV5-4 and TRBJ2-7 for the parts outside the CDR3, the full variable domain is ETGVTQSPTHLIKTRGQQVTLRCSSQSGHNTVSWYQQALGQGPQFIFQYYREEENGRGNFPPRFSGLQFPNYSSELNVNALELDDSALYLCASSQGPSGGLYEQYFGPGTRLTVT.

The J gene is TRBJ1-5, the V gene TRBV7-8; D perhaps matches TRBD1 (6 bases). Germline V CDR1 and CDR2: SGHVS, FQNEAQ. The CDR3 sequence is 15 residues long. Deletions cut 5 bases from V and 4 bases from J, with 15 bases between. The chain's CDR3 is CASSQSRDKNQPQHF. Written as DNA, the CDR3 is TGTGCCAGCAGCCAATCCCGGGACAAGAATCAGCCCCAGCATTTT.

V gene TRBV11-2 combines with J gene TRBJ2-5, with TRBD2 as a possible D gene (5 bases). Trimming took 1 base from V and 4 from J, leaving 19 bases between them. The CDR3 runs 17 residues. Germline CDR1 reads SGHAT; CDR2 reads FQNNGV. The CDR3 region has the DNA TGTGCCAGCAGCTTAGGGACTCTTAAAGTTTGGTCAGAGACCCAGTACTTC. Translated: CASSLGTLKVWSETQYF.

The V and J genes are TRBV2 and TRBJ2-3; 9 bases line up with TRBD2. Losses at the gene ends were 4 bases for V and 0 bases for J; bases not matched to a gene: 17. The length of the CDR3 is 20 residues. CDR1 SNHLY and CDR2 FYNNEI come from the germline V gene. The CDR3 DNA follows: TGTGCCAGCAGTGTCCCCAACAGGGCGAGTAGCGGGGGAAGCACAGATACGCAGTATTTT. Protein sequence: CASSVPNRASSGGSTDTQYF.

The J gene is TRBJ2-5, the V gene TRBV7-9; 9 bases are shared with TRBD2. The V segment lost 3 bases and the J segment 3 bases; nucleotides outside the gene matches: 8. The CDR3 is 16 amino acids. Germline V gene sequence: CDR1 SEHNR, CDR2 FQNEAQ (reference sequence). CDR3 in amino acids: CASSFRLAEPKETQYF. In DNA form, the CDR3 reads TGTGCCAGCAGCTTCAGACTAGCGGAGCCTAAAGAGACCCAGTACTTC.

This clone showed up just once. V and J are TRBV7-9 and TRBJ2-3; possible D gene TRBD1, 6 bases. Germline loops: CDR1 SEHNR, CDR2 FQNEAQ (reference sequence). This CDR3 contains 14 residues. Between the trimmed V and J ends, which lost 6 bases and 3 bases, there was a span of 13 bases. In DNA form, the CDR3 reads TGTGCCAGCAGTTCAGGGGTCGCAACAGATACGCAGTATTTT. Its protein is CASSSGVATDTQYF.

This clone was observed a handful of times. This sequence joins TRBV13 and TRBJ1-2; D unresolved. Trimming took 5 bases from V and 3 from J, leaving 10 bases between them. Germline CDR1 and CDR2: PRHDT and FYEKMQ (reference sequence). This CDR3 contains 13 residues. DNA for the CDR3: TGTGCCAGCAGCACCGGCCTAGACTATGGCTACACCTTC. Translation gives CASSTGLDYGYTF.

V gene TRBV5-1 combines with J gene TRBJ2-7; D gene ambiguous. The germline V and J ends were trimmed by 0 bases and 5 bases, with 9 bases remaining between them. This CDR3 is 13 amino acids long. Germline CDR1 reads SGHRS; CDR2 reads YFSETQ. The CDR3 sequence: CASSLGPGHEQYF. CDR3 DNA sequence: TGCGCCAGCAGCTTGGGGCCGGGTCACGAGCAGTACTTC.

The rearrangement links TRBV9 to TRBJ1-2; a possible D gene is TRBD1 (5 bases). The V end was cut by 0 bases, the J end by 8 bases, with 11 bases between. Germline V gene lookup returns CDR1 SGDLS and CDR2 YYNGEE. This CDR3 comprises 13 residues. This chain's CDR3 is CASSVAEGWGYTF. The CDR3 nucleotides read TGTGCCAGCAGCGTAGCGGAGGGGTGGGGCTACACCTTC. The whole variable domain, remainder taken from reference TRBV9 and TRBJ1-2, is DSGVTQTPKHLITATGQRVTLRCSPRSGDLSVYWYQQSLDQGLQFLIQYYNGEERAKGNILERFSAQQFPDLHSELNLSSLELGDSALYFCASSVAEGWGYTFGSGTRLTVV.

This rearrangement joins TRBV2 to TRBJ2-3; 8 bases are shared with TRBD2. CDR1 and CDR2 (germline): SNHLY, FYNNEI. The CDR3 has 15 residues. J gave up 4 bases and V 4 bases, and 7 bases lay outside the gene matches. DNA of the CDR3: TGTGCCAGCAGTGGGGGTAGCGGGGTATCAGATACGCAGTATTTT. This codes for CASSGGSGVSDTQYF.

The chain is built from TRBV12-3 or TRBV12-4 and TRBJ1-2, with TRBD1 as a possible D gene (5 bases). CDR3 length: 13 residues. The V and J ends lost 3 bases and 5 bases respectively, with 10 bases between them. CDR3 DNA sequence: TGTGCCAGCAGTTTTTTGGGGCTTTATGGCTACACCTTC. It encodes CASSFLGLYGYTF.

V is TRBV7-9 and J is TRBJ2-3; 7 bases align to TRBD2. Germline loops: CDR1 SEHNR, CDR2 FQNEAQ (reference sequence). This CDR3 spans 16 amino acids. V was clipped by 5 bases and J by 0 bases; unmatched bases: 8. CDR3 sequence reads: CASSPSSGFSTDTQYF. CDR3 DNA sequence: TGTGCCAGCAGCCCCTCTAGCGGCTTTAGCACAGATACGCAGTATTTT.